These T cell receptor beta chains were read from a single sample in a study of blood T cell repertoires in COVID-19. Assay: immunoSEQ multiplex PCR; the TCRdb copy retains only in-frame clones and omits some. The repertoire holds more than 65,000 clones, with about four fifths as singletons. The sample comprised peripheral blood. The receptor source for this set is a man aged 45-65 years with active COVID-19. The CDR3 runs from the conserved cysteine through the conserved F or W. The D gene is left open where the match is weak.

TRBV6-1,.,TRBJ1-5,TGTGCCAGCAGTGAAGAGAGGCCCCAGCATTTT,CASSEERPQHF
TRBV7-8,TRBD2,TRBJ2-1,TGTGCCAGCAGCTTAGTAGGAGAAGGACTAGCGGGACTGAATGAGCAGTTCTTC,CASSLVGEGLAGLNEQFF
TRBV21-1,.,TRBJ2-7,TGTGCCAGCGCCCCACAGTACGAGCAGTACTTC,CASAPQYEQYF
TRBV5-1,TRBD1,TRBJ2-7,TGCGCCAGCAGCCCCTTTATTACGGGACAGGGCATGAACACTGACGAGCAGTACTTC,CASSPFITGQGMNTDEQYF
TRBV6-1,.,TRBJ2-2,TGTGCCAGCAGTGCCTTACAGAACCTGAACACCGGGGAGCTGTTTTTT,CASSALQNLNTGELFF
TRBV2,TRBD2,TRBJ2-2,TGTGCCAGCAGGCGGACTAGCGGGTCTACCGGGGAGCTGTTTTTT,CASRRTSGSTGELFF
TRBV5-5,.,TRBJ1-6,TGTGCCAGCAGCCCCTTCTTGAGCTCCTATAATTCACCCCTCCACTTT,CASSPFLSSYNSPLHF
TRBV5-1,TRBD2,TRBJ2-1,TGCGCCAGCAGCTTGGTAACCACTAGCGGGGCCTACAATGAGCAGTTCTTC,CASSLVTTSGAYNEQFF
TRBV3-1/TRBV3-2,.,TRBJ1-2,TGTGCCAGCAGCCAATGGGGGGACTATGGCTACACCTTC,CASSQWGDYGYTF
TRBV6-5,.,TRBJ2-7,TGTGCCAGCAGTCCGTGGACAGCCTACGAGCAGTACTTC,CASSPWTAYEQYF
TRBV13,TRBD1,TRBJ2-5,TGTGCCAGCAGCTTAGCCGGGGACAGGGGCTCTGAGACCCAGTACTTC,CASSLAGDRGSETQYF
TRBV4-1,TRBD1,TRBJ1-1,TGCGCCAGCAGCCAAGATGGCAGGGGGACGGGGAACACTGAAGCTTTCTTT,CASSQDGRGTGNTEAFF
TRBV7-3,.,TRBJ1-1,TGTGCCAGCAGCTTAATAGCCGCTGTGGGCACTGAAGCTTTCTTT,CASSLIAAVGTEAFF